This section outlines one TCR beta chain sequence together with its context. Its antigen is unknown. These data belong to a study of cytomegalovirus exposure and HLA in healthy donors. Vbeta (60) and Jbeta (13) primers were used in the PCR. Some clones are missing from TCRdb's copy, which holds only in-frame ones; the method was immunoSEQ multiplex PCR. The sample records 180,000 or so clones, around 80% being singletons. General study findings and limits: In vitro, three CMV-associated chains proved specific for CMV antigens. Immune exposure was documented only through CMV serostatus. Donors belonging to an Asian-associated ancestry cluster reportedly showed fewer N-insertions in productive TCRs than the approximately 670-donor mean, according to what a later analysis found.

Germline CDR1 and CDR2: MRHNA and SNTAGT. The length of the CDR3 is 16 residues. J gave up 1 base and V 0 bases, and 5 bases lay outside the gene matches. The receptor comes from a girl aged 10 to 17 in good health and CMV-seropositive. The sample was PBMCs. This sequence joins TRBV6-4 and TRBJ1-2; TRBD1 matches at 7 bases. Written as DNA, the CDR3 is TGTGCCAGCAGTGACTCGAACAGGGGCCTTAACTATGGCTACACCTTC. Translating gives CASSDSNRGLNYGYTF.